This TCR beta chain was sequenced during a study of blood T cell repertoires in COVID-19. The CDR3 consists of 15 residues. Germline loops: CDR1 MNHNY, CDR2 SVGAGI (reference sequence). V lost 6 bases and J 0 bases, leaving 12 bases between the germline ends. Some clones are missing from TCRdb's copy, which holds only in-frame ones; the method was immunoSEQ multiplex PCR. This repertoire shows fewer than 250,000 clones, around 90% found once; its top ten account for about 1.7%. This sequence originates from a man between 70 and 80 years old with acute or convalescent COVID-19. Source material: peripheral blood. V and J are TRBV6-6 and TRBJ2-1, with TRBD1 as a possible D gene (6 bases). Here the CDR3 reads CASRITGSSYNEQFF. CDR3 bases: TGTGCCAGCAGGATAACAGGGAGCTCCTACAATGAGCAGTTCTTC.